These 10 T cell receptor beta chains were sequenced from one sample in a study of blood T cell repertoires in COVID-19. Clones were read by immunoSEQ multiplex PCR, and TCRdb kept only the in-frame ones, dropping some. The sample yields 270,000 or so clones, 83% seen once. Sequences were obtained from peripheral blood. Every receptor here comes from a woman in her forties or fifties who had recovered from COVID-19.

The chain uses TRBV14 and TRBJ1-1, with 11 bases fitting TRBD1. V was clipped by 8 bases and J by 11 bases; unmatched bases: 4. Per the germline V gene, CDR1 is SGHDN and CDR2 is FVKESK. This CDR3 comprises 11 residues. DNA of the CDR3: TGTGCCAGCGGACAGGGGGCGACGGCTTTCTTT. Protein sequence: CASGQGATAFF.

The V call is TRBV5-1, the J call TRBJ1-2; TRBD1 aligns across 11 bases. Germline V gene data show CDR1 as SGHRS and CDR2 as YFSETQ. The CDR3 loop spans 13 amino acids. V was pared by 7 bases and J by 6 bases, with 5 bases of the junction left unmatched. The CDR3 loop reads CASGGQGADGYTF. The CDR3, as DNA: TGCGCCAGCGGTGGACAGGGGGCCGATGGCTACACCTTC.

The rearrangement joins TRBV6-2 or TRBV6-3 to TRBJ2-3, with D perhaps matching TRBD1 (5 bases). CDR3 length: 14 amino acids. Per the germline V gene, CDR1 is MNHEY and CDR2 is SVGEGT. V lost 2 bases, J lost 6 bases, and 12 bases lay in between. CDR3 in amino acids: CASSYRGVRDTQYF. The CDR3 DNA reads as TGTGCCAGCAGTTACAGGGGCGTAAGGGATACGCAGTATTTT.

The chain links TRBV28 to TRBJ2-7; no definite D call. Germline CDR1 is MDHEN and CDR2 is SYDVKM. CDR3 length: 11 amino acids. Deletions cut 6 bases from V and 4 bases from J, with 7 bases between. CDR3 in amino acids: CASRQEYEQYF. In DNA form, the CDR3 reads TGTGCCAGCAGGCAGGAATACGAGCAGTACTTC.

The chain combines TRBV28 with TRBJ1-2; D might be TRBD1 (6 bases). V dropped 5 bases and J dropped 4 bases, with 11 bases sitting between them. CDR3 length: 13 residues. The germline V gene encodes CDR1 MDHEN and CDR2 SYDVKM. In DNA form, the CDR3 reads TGTGCCAGCAGTCAACAGGGACGCTATGGCTACACCTTC. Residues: CASSQQGRYGYTF.

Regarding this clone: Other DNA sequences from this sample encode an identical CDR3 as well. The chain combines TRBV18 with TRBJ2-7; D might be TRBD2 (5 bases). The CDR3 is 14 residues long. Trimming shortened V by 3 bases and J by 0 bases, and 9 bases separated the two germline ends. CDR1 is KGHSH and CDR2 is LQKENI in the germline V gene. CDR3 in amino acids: CASSPPAGSYEQYF. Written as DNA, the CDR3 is TGTGCCAGCTCACCTCCGGCGGGCTCCTACGAGCAGTACTTC.

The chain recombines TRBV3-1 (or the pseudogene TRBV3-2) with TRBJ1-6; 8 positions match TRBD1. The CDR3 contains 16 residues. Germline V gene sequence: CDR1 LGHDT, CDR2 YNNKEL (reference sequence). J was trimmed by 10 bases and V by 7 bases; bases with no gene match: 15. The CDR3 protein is CASNQGGQGLGSPLHF. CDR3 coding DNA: TGTGCCAGCAACCAGGGAGGACAGGGCTTGGGGTCACCCCTCCACTTT.

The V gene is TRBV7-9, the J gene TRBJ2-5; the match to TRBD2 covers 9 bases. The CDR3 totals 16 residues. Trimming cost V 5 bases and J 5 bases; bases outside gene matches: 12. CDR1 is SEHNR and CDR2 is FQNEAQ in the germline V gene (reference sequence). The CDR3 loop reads CASSPGLASQEETQYF. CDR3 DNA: TGTGCCAGCAGCCCCGGACTAGCGTCCCAGGAGGAGACCCAGTACTTC.

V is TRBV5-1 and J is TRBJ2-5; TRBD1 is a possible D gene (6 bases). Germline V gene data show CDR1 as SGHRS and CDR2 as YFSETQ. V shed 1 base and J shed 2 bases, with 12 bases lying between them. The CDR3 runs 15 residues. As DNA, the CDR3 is TGCGCCAGCAGCTTGATGGGACACGAACAAGAGACCCAGTACTTC. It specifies CASSLMGHEQETQYF.

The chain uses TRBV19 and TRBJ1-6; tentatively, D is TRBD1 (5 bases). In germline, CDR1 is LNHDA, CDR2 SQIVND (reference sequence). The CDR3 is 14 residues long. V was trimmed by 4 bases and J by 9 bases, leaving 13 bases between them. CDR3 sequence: CASSSQGFSSPLHF. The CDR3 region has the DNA TGTGCCAGTAGTAGCCAGGGATTCAGTTCACCCCTCCACTTT.